The TCR beta chain under discussion was sequenced for a study of PD-1 blockade in classical Hodgkin lymphoma. Study information: The patients were dosed with nivolumab 3 mg/kg, infused intravenously every 2 weeks.

As to this clone: The antigen is not known.

Assay: immunoSEQ multiplex PCR; the TCRdb copy retains only in-frame clones and omits some. Of 23,000 or so clones listed, about 70% are singletons. The study's findings and limits: Newly diagnosed patients were said to have less baseline TCR diversity than healthy donors did. Complete responders started with a diversity level that resembled newly diagnosed patients at baseline. Individuals who commenced nivolumab within less than 1 year of ASCT were excluded.

The germline gives CDR1 SGHAT, CDR2 FQNNGV. V dropped 1 base and J dropped 6 bases, with 13 bases sitting between them. The CDR3 runs 15 residues. Regarding time point: cycle 4 day 1 (C4D1), after 5 to 7 weeks of nivolumab. All the patients suffered relapse after autologous stem cell transplantation, and brentuximab vedotin exposure differed. This clonotype was sampled from a human donor with classical Hodgkin lymphoma. Material: peripheral blood mononuclear cells (PBMCs), obtained before the fourth cycle of nivolumab. V and J are TRBV11-2 and TRBJ2-1, with D possibly being TRBD2 (7 bases). CDR3 amino acids: CASSLGGGAVNEQFF. CDR3 coding DNA: TGTGCCAGCAGCTTAGGTGGGGGGGCGGTCAATGAGCAGTTCTTC.